This TCR beta chain derives from a study of blood T cell repertoires in COVID-19. Study overall: Samples of COVID-19 (acute and convalescent) were obtained from the United States, Italy and Spain. PBMCs, B-cell-depleted T cells, or T cells provided the cDNA or gDNA that made up the material.

CDR3 length: 15 amino acids. V gave up 2 bases and J gave up 7 bases; unmatched junction bases: 9. Per the germline V gene, CDR1 is MNHEY and CDR2 is SVGAGI. As processed by the authors: How many nucleated cells were present was estimated from reference gene primer amplification. TCRdb's table, derived via immunoSEQ multiplex PCR, lists solely in-frame clones and lacks some. V, J and clone size are taken as reported in that table, and D and trimming were inferred from the DNA itself. The sample records approximately 130,000 clones, roughly 81% being singletons. The specimen was peripheral blood. The chain recombines TRBV6-5 with TRBJ2-5, with 8 bases fitting TRBD2. This sequence was found in a human donor in a cohort sampled during active COVID-19. CDR3 amino acids: CASSYAGGPSGTQYF. CDR3 sequence (DNA): TGTGCCAGCAGTTACGCGGGGGGCCCTTCAGGGACCCAGTACTTC.